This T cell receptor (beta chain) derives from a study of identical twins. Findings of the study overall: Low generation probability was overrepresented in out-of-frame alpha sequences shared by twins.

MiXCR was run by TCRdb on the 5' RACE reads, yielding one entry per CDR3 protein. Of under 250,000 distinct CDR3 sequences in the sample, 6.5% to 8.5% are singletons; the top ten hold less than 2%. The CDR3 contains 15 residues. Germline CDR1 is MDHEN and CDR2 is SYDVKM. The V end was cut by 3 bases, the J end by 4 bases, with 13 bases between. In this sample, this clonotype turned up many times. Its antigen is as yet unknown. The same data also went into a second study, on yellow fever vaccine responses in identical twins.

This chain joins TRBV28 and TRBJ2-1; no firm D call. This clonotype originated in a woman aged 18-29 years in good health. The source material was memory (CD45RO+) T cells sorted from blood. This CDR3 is CASSFRRRDYNEQFF. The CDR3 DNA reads TGTGCCAGCAGTTTCCGGCGCCGAGATTACAATGAGCAGTTCTTC.